What follows describes a single T cell receptor beta chain. Its matching antigen is unknown. The CDR3 totals 14 residues. Losses at the gene ends were 4 bases for V and 6 bases for J; bases not matched to a gene: 8. CDR1 and CDR2 (germline): SQVTM, ANQGSEA. This sample stems from a study of chemoradiotherapy in HPV16-positive cancers. Findings and caveats of the study: For HPV16-positive patients, expanding HPV-responsive T cells associated with longer recurrence-free survival.

This table comes from immunoSEQ multiplex PCR, and its TCRdb copy is limited to in-frame clones, with some not included. The sample consists of 12,000 to 15,000 clones, 69% of them appearing once. This TCR was sampled from a human donor with HPV-associated anogenital cancer. V usage is TRBV29-1 and J usage is TRBJ2-1; 8 nucleotides align to TRBD1. The biological material was taken from a patient who underwent chemoradiotherapy. The DNA for the CDR3 is TGCAGCGTTGTCTCGGGACAGGCCCCCAATGAGCAGTTCTTC. As protein: CSVVSGQAPNEQFF.